This paragraph covers one TCR beta chain sequence. What it binds is not known. This entry belongs to a study of cytomegalovirus exposure and HLA in healthy donors. Study-level findings and limits: Most subjects had HLA-A and HLA-B alleles reportedly predicted accurately by TCR beta sequences. For TCR beta chains, V- and J-gene trimming was later linked to a missense DCLRE1C variant. Earlier results showed most TCR beta V segments being productive about 87% or about 30% of the time.

J was trimmed by 7 bases and V by 1 base; bases with no gene match: 7. The germline V gene has CDR1 MNHNS and CDR2 SASEGT. This CDR3 has 15 amino acids. Primers: 60 Vbeta forward and 13 Jbeta reverse. Method: immunoSEQ multiplex PCR; TCRdb's copy keeps in-frame clones and lacks some. The repertoire has around 91,000 clones, just under 80% of them found once; the top ten carry approximately 4.7%. The TCR originated in a male donor in good health and CMV-seropositive. Sequenced material: PBMCs. The chain is built from TRBV6-1 and TRBJ2-1; 7 bases agree with TRBD2. The CDR3 DNA is TGTGCCAGCAGTGAAGTCGGAGCGGGGTGGAATGAGCAGTTCTTC. It codes for CASSEVGAGWNEQFF.